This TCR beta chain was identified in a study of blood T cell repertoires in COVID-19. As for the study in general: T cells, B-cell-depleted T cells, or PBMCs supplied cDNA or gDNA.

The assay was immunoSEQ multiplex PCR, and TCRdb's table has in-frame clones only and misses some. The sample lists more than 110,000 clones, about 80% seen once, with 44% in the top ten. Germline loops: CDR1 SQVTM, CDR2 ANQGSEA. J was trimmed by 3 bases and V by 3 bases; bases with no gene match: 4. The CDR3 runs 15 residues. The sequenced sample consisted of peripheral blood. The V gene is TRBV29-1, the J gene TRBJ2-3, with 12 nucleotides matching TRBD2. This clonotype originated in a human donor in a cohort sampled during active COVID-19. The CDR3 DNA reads TGCAGCGTTGATTCTAGCGGGAGGGGTACAGATACGCAGTATTTT. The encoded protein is CSVDSSGRGTDTQYF.